This TCR beta chain was retrieved from a study of tumor and adjacent non-tumor tissue in lung cancer. The study's findings and limits: Compared with tumor, normal lung showed significantly lower TCR diversity.

A modified ARM-PCR protocol with three rounds of nested PCR amplified TCRbeta. TCRdb ran MiXCR on the multiplex PCR reads and lists one entry per CDR3 protein. The table includes 71,000 or so distinct CDR3 sequences, over 75% detected once. Germline V lookup: CDR1 LGHNA, CDR2 YNFKEQ. This CDR3 is built from 13 residues. The template was RNA from unsorted bulk tissue. This clonotype was recorded a few times. The antigen remains undetermined. An end of the junction differs from the germline gene, which may be a read error. This rearrangement joins TRBV4-2 to TRBJ2-7, with a tentative D call TRBD2 (6 bases). This TCR came from a woman aged 50 to 65 with non-small cell lung cancer. Sequences were obtained from lung tumor tissue. In DNA, the CDR3 is TGTGCCAGTAGCGGCCAGGCCGGCTACGAGCGGTACTTC. It translates to CASSGQAGYERYF.